This is a list of T cell receptor beta chains from one sample in a study of cytomegalovirus exposure and HLA in healthy donors. Assay: immunoSEQ multiplex PCR; the TCRdb copy retains only in-frame clones and omits some. The sample lists around 75,000 clones, about 84% occurring once. The sequencing input was PBMCs. The origin of the receptors is a man in his forties in good health and CMV-seronegative. CDR3s include the opening cysteine and the closing phenylalanine or tryptophan. Clone size is given for some rows only: seen once, a few or many times, or a class if the clone is expanded.

length: 14
size: .
J: TRBJ2-7
V: TRBV5-6
CDR3: CASSLGQGAREQYF

length: 17
size: .
J: TRBJ2-3
V: TRBV4-2
CDR3: CASSQRGGRGGTDTQYF

length: 15
size: .
J: TRBJ1-4
V: TRBV5-1
CDR3: CASSGSGTGLEKLFF

length: 14
size: .
J: TRBJ2-7
V: TRBV5-1
CDR3: CASSPGTVLGEQYF

length: 13
size: few
J: TRBJ1-5
V: TRBV29-1
CDR3: CSVQTSSNQPQHF

length: 17
size: .
J: TRBJ1-5
V: TRBV18
CDR3: CASSRQALTDSNQPQHF

length: 15
size: few
J: TRBJ2-5
V: TRBV6-6
CDR3: CASRKWTGGVETQYF

length: 15
size: .
J: TRBJ1-3
V: TRBV18
CDR3: CASSASGDGGNTIYF

length: 15
size: .
J: TRBJ2-2
V: TRBV7-3
CDR3: CASSSKQGYTGELFF

length: 15
size: .
J: TRBJ2-7
V: TRBV28
CDR3: CASSLHQLARGEQYF

length: 12
size: few
J: TRBJ1-2
V: TRBV27
CDR3: CATQGGSYGYTF

length: 14
size: .
J: TRBJ1-1
V: TRBV10-2
CDR3: CASTRRQGAAEAFF

length: 19
size: .
J: TRBJ1-3
V: TRBV27
CDR3: CASSFLDPQGRVTGNTIYF

length: 15
size: .
J: TRBJ2-6
V: TRBV10-1
CDR3: CASSDRGSGANVLTF

length: 15
size: .
J: TRBJ1-5
V: TRBV6-5
CDR3: CASSRQGRFDQPQHF

length: 15
size: .
J: TRBJ2-5
V: TRBV11-2
CDR3: CASSLGLAGRETQYF

length: 15
size: .
J: TRBJ2-3
V: TRBV6-4
CDR3: CASSPYGGGGDTQYF

length: 16
size: .
J: TRBJ2-2
V: TRBV7-2
CDR3: CASSPWTGMNTGELFF

length: 15
size: .
J: TRBJ1-2
V: TRBV21-1
CDR3: CASSKPGTPFYGYTF

length: 14
size: few
J: TRBJ1-3
V: TRBV7-9
CDR3: CASSPRVSGNTIYF

length: 16
size: .
J: TRBJ1-1
V: TRBV28
CDR3: CASRPLGGAQNTEAFF

length: 12
size: .
J: TRBJ2-7
V: TRBV7-3
CDR3: CASSSRVGEQYF

length: 18
size: .
J: TRBJ2-4
V: TRBV5-1
CDR3: CASSTPPSGGEIGNIQYF

length: 11
size: .
J: TRBJ2-7
V: TRBV11-3
CDR3: CASGTDHEQYF

length: 14
size: .
J: TRBJ1-2
V: TRBV25-1
CDR3: CASSEQGANYGYTF

length: 16
size: .
J: TRBJ2-3
V: TRBV7-6
CDR3: CASSSGVLSSTDTQYF